This T cell receptor beta chain was profiled in a study of cytomegalovirus exposure and HLA in healthy donors. Study-wide results and limits: Reports indicate that TCR beta sequences accurately predicted the HLA-A and HLA-B alleles of most subjects.

Concerning this clone: The target antigen is unknown.

The PCR was carried out with 60 Vbeta primers and 13 Jbeta primers. Measured with immunoSEQ multiplex PCR; TCRdb has only the in-frame clones, and not every one. The data show a few hundred thousand clones, with 70% to 90% seen just once and 2% to 2.5% held by the top ten. Donors consisted of healthy bone marrow donors. The sequencing input was PBMCs. This TCR derives from a woman between 35 and 50 years old in good health and CMV-seropositive.

The CDR3 nucleotides read TGTGCCAGCAGCTTGGATCCGGGCGGGGAGCTGTTTTTT. Translating gives CASSLDPGGELFF. V usage is TRBV5-4 and J usage is TRBJ2-2; D is uncertain. The CDR3 consists of 13 residues. V shed 0 bases and J shed 7 bases, with 7 bases lying between them. Germline V gene sequence: CDR1 SGHNT, CDR2 YYREEE (reference sequence).